This T cell receptor (beta chain) is drawn from a study of vaccination effects on CD4 cells after COVID-19. Study results and limitations: Vaccine-induced clones in healthy vaccinees cross-reacted with common cold coronaviruses in only 1 of 255 cases.

The germline CDR1 and CDR2 sequences are LNHDA and SQIVND (reference sequence). V was clipped by 4 bases and J by 4 bases; unmatched bases: 4. This CDR3 region has 14 residues. Investigators separated out CD4+ T cells once approximately 9 days of culture had passed. Data came from immunoSEQ multiplex PCR; TCRdb stores just in-frame clones and leaves some out. Here the sample spans some 26,000 clones, roughly 73% being singletons. This clone was seen once. Its target is unknown. The chain is built from TRBV19 and TRBJ2-3, with TRBD2 identical over 8 bases. This specimen consisted of CD4+ T cells from PBMCs cultured without peptide, obtained before COVID-19 vaccination. This receptor was identified in a human donor who received a COVID-19 vaccine. Written as DNA, the CDR3 is TGTGCCAGTAGTAGCTGGCGGGAGGCAGATACGCAGTATTTT. Translating gives CASSSWREADTQYF.